Detailed here is one TCR beta chain. Trimming took 4 bases from V and 0 from J, leaving 9 bases between them. From germline, CDR1 is LGHNA and CDR2 YSLEER. CDR3 length: 15 amino acids. The sample comes from a study of T cell changes during pregnancy in multiple sclerosis. Sequencing was performed with immunoSEQ multiplex PCR; in TCRdb, only in-frame clones are kept and a portion is missing. The sample has approximately 61,000 clones; roughly 90% are singletons. The chain recombines TRBV4-3 with TRBJ2-2, with D possibly being TRBD2 (5 bases). The clonotype comes from a female donor in good health, enrolled as a control in a pregnancy study. The sample was peripheral blood, taken in the first trimester of pregnancy. The CDR3 loop reads CASSLEGANTGELFF. CDR3 nucleotides: TGCGCCAGCAGCCTTGAGGGAGCGAACACCGGGGAGCTGTTTTTT.